The 30 T cell receptor beta chains below were found in one sample sequenced in a study of T cells in Graves' hyperthyroidism and ophthalmopathy. The CDR3 regions of TCR beta were amplified from RNA transcripts. First-round RT-PCR targeting the TCR CDR3 was performed with the HTBI primer set. TCRdb called the multiplex PCR reads again in MiXCR, with one record for every CDR3 protein. The table has roughly 500,000 distinct CDR3 sequences, around 45% seen once. Sequences were obtained from peripheral blood or thyroid tissue (not recorded which). These receptors all come from an adult woman with Graves' disease, either hyperthyroidism or ophthalmopathy (not recorded which).

This chain links TRBV5-6 with TRBJ1-4; D remains unclear. This CDR3 is 14 amino acids long. Trimming cost V 2 bases and J 10 bases, with 15 bases left between them. The germline V gene encodes CDR1 SGHDT and CDR2 YYEEEE. The CDR3 bases are TGTGCCAGCAGCTTAAGGCCTGAAACTGGAAAACTGTTTTTT. Protein: CASSLRPETGKLFF.

This clonotype has a count of ten or more. The chain employs TRBV10-3 and TRBJ1-1, with D hard to call. V lost 8 bases to trimming and J lost 4 bases, with 14 bases between them. Germline assignment: CDR1 ENHRY and CDR2 SYGVKD. There are 13 residues in the CDR3. The CDR3 bases are TGTGCCATCTCTCTGAGGAGGTCCACTGAAGCTTTCTTT. Amino acids: CAISLRRSTEAFF.

This clonotype appeared a few times. The chain is built from TRBV11-2 and TRBJ2-7; 11 bases agree with TRBD2. V lost 5 bases and J lost 9; bases outside the gene matches: 12. The CDR3 is 15 residues long. The germline V gene encodes CDR1 SGHAT and CDR2 FQNNGV. CDR3 coding DNA: TGTGCCAGCAGCCTAACTAGCGGGAGTTTAATCGTGCAGTACTTC. Protein: CASSLTSGSLIVQYF.

This clonotype was counted between two and nine times. This rearrangement joins TRBV18 to TRBJ1-1; possible D gene TRBD1, 6 bases. Germline assignment: CDR1 KGHSH and CDR2 LQKENI. The CDR3 is made up of 17 amino acids. Trimming shortened V by 3 bases and J by 4 bases, and 21 bases separated the two germline ends. CDR3 sequence: CASSPETLQGVGTEAFF. CDR3 DNA sequence: TGTGCCAGCTCACCCGAGACCCTACAGGGAGTGGGCACTGAAGCTTTCTTT.

The rearrangement joins TRBV29-1 to TRBJ1-1; no clear D gene. This CDR3 is 15 amino acids long. V shed 4 bases and J shed 0 bases, with 15 bases lying between them. Germline V gene data show CDR1 as SQVTM and CDR2 as ANQGSEA. CDR3 DNA: TGCAGCGTTGTTCGGGAGGGAAGAATGAACACTGAAGCTTTCTTT. This encodes CSVVREGRMNTEAFF.

V and J are TRBV7-2 and TRBJ1-3; D ambiguous. V was trimmed by 6 bases and J by 0 bases, leaving 9 bases between them. Germline assignment: CDR1 SGHTA and CDR2 FQGNSA. CDR3 length: 14 residues. In nucleotides, the CDR3 is TGTGCCAGCAGTCCGACGTCCTCTGGAAACACCATATATTTT. It yields the protein CASSPTSSGNTIYF.

The chain uses TRBV7-2 and TRBJ1-3; D is perhaps TRBD1 (6 bases). Trimming cost V 2 bases and J 7 bases, with 12 bases left between them. The CDR3 has 14 amino acids. Germline V gene data show CDR1 as SGHTA and CDR2 as FQGNSA. The CDR3, as DNA: TGTGCCAGCAGCTTAAGACAGGCGAGGAACACCATATATTTT. Its translation is CASSLRQARNTIYF.

This clonotype has a count of ten or more. The V call is TRBV25-1, the J call TRBJ2-7; D not certain. The germline V gene encodes CDR1 MGHDK and CDR2 SYGVNS. This CDR3 has 11 residues. V was trimmed by 3 bases and J by 5 bases, leaving 5 bases between them. CDR3 sequence reads: CASSEVHEQYF. For the CDR3, the DNA is TGTGCCAGCAGTGAGGTGCACGAGCAGTACTTC.

This clonotype occurred a few times. The chain is built from TRBV5-4 and TRBJ2-2, with D possibly being TRBD2 (5 bases). The V end lost 4 bases, the J end lost 5 bases, and 18 bases lay between the germline ends. The germline CDR1 and CDR2 sequences are SGHNT and YYREEE (reference sequence). This CDR3 has 16 residues. CDR3 residues: CASSPHGLESTGELFF. CDR3 DNA: TGTGCCAGCAGCCCACACGGACTTGAATCAACCGGGGAGCTGTTTTTT.

The rearrangement uses TRBV24-1 and TRBJ1-2, with D uncertain. Germline V gives CDR1 KGHDR, CDR2 SFDVKD. This CDR3 comprises 13 residues. Trimming pared 1 base from V and 6 bases from J, leaving 8 bases between. CDR3 bases: TGTGCCACCAGTGATTTAGCGGGGAATGGCTACACCTTC. Protein sequence: CATSDLAGNGYTF.

This clonotype was seen repeatedly, ten times or more. The V call is TRBV7-9, the J call TRBJ1-6, with D maybe TRBD1 (5 bases). The V end was cut by 3 bases, the J end by 10 bases, with 10 bases between. The CDR3 loop spans 13 amino acids. In germline, CDR1 is SEHNR, CDR2 FQNEAQ (reference sequence). CDR3 sequence reads: CASSFSGLSPLHF. Here the CDR3 DNA reads TGTGCCAGCAGCTTTTCAGGGTTATCACCCCTCCACTTT.

This chain joins TRBV2 and TRBJ2-2; the D gene is possibly TRBD1 (5 bases). Germline CDR1 reads SNHLY; CDR2 reads FYNNEI. CDR3 length equals 12 residues. Trimming took off 6 bases at V and 7 bases at J, with 9 bases between the two ends. The CDR3 region has the DNA TGTGCCAGCAGAATCAGGGACGGGGAGCTGTTTTTT. Its protein is CASRIRDGELFF.

This clonotype was counted between two and nine times. V and J are TRBV7-8 and TRBJ1-2; TRBD1 agrees at 7 bases. Germline assignment: CDR1 SGHVS and CDR2 FQNEAQ. This CDR3 contains 15 residues. Trimming removed 4 bases from V and 4 bases from J; junction bases left unmatched: 9. CDR3 DNA: TGTGCCAGCAGCTCCACAGGGGCGGGAGGCTATGGCTACACCTTC. The encoded protein is CASSSTGAGGYGYTF.

The chain has TRBV7-8 and TRBJ2-2; 7 positions match TRBD1. The CDR3 runs to 15 residues. V lost 1 base to trimming and J lost 5 bases; unmatched junction nucleotides: 4. Germline-derived CDR1 and CDR2 are SGHVS and FQNEAQ. As DNA, the CDR3 is TGTGCCAGCAGCTTAGTAAGGGGGCGGACCGGGGAGCTGTTTTTT. This gives the protein CASSLVRGRTGELFF.

This clonotype has ten or more counts. The chain is built from TRBV2 and TRBJ2-5; D is unresolved. The germline V gene encodes CDR1 SNHLY and CDR2 FYNNEI. The V end was cut by 6 bases, the J end by 7 bases, with 12 bases between. This CDR3 has 12 residues. CDR3 DNA sequence: TGTGCCAGCAGCGCAGACTCCGGGACCCAGTACTTC. Encoded protein: CASSADSGTQYF.

This clonotype was seen at least ten times. The genes are TRBV3-1 and TRBJ1-1; D gene unclear. Trimming cost V 2 bases and J 1 base, with 11 bases left between them. Germline V gene sequence: CDR1 LGHDT, CDR2 YNNKEL (reference sequence). This CDR3 contains 15 residues. CDR3 nucleotide sequence: TGTGCCAGCAGCCAACAACTGGACCCGAACACTGAAGCTTTCTTT. Translating it yields CASSQQLDPNTEAFF.

This clonotype was found many times. This chain links TRBV15 with TRBJ1-5; 9 positions match TRBD1. V shed 1 base, J shed 1 base, and the junction held 5 bases outside the gene matches. The CDR3 covers 17 residues. CDR1 and CDR2 (germline): LNHNV, YYDKDF (reference sequence). In DNA form, the CDR3 reads TGTGCCACCAGCAGAGGAATAGGGACAGGGAGCAATCAGCCCCAGCATTTT. Translated: CATSRGIGTGSNQPQHF.

This clonotype has a handful of counts. The genes are TRBV19 and TRBJ1-1; D gene unclear. V was shortened by 4 bases and J by 1 base, with 13 bases between the two germline ends. This CDR3 region has 15 residues. Germline V gives CDR1 LNHDA, CDR2 SQIVND (reference sequence). The DNA for the CDR3 is TGTGCCAGTAGTACGACCGGACTTTCGAACACTGAAGCTTTCTTT. It specifies CASSTTGLSNTEAFF.

This clonotype was detected only once. This could be a read error, since a much larger clone is one nucleotide away. V is TRBV20-1 and J is TRBJ2-2; TRBD2 might be the D (5 bases). CDR1 DFQATT and CDR2 SNEGSKA come from the germline V gene (reference sequence). CDR3 length: 14 amino acids. The V gene lost 3 bases and the J gene lost 3 bases, with 11 bases spanning the gap. The CDR3 coding sequence is TGCAGTGCTAGCGGGATCAGGTACACCGGGGAGCTGTTTTTT. Its translation: CSASGIRYTGELFF.

Only a few counts were recorded for this clonotype. This chain joins TRBV20-1 and TRBJ2-3; D call uncertain. The V gene's germline CDR1 is DFQATT and CDR2 SNEGSKA (reference sequence). With 7 bases removed from V and 5 bases from J, the gap between germline ends came to 13 bases. CDR3 size: 12 residues. CDR3 nucleotide sequence: TGCAGTGTACGGCCGTCGGGAGATACGCAGTATTTT. Its protein is CSVRPSGDTQYF.

This clonotype was observed many times. J is TRBJ2-7 and V is TRBV9; TRBD2 is a possible D gene (5 bases). The CDR3 length is 15 residues. CDR1 and CDR2 (germline): SGDLS, YYNGEE. Trimming took 4 bases from V and 1 from J, leaving 15 bases between them. This chain's CDR3 is CASSPSGSGSYEQYF. CDR3 coding DNA: TGTGCCAGCAGCCCTTCGGGGTCTGGGTCCTACGAGCAGTACTTC.

J is TRBJ2-7 and V is TRBV7-9; the D gene is possibly TRBD2 (7 bases). The CDR3 sequence is 13 residues long. The germline gives CDR1 SEHNR, CDR2 FQNEAQ (reference sequence). V lost 5 bases and J lost 5, with 13 bases in between. CDR3 DNA: TGTGCCAGCAGCGGGGGGGCTGCGGACGAGCAGTACTTC. Translation: CASSGGAADEQYF.

V and J are TRBV5-1 and TRBJ2-7; maybe TRBD1 (6 bases). Looked up from germline, CDR1 is SGHRS and CDR2 is YFSETQ. The CDR3 covers 13 residues. V dropped 3 bases and J dropped 5 bases, with 12 bases sitting between them. The CDR3 sequence: CASSSTGFNEQYF. The CDR3 region has the DNA TGCGCCAGCAGCTCGACAGGTTTCAACGAGCAGTACTTC.

Many counts were recorded for this clonotype. This chain joins TRBV4-1 and TRBJ1-3; D remains ambiguous. Germline values: CDR1 MGHRA, CDR2 YSYEKL. CDR3 length equals 15 residues. V was clipped by 0 bases and J by 0 bases, with 6 bases between them. The CDR3 nucleotides read TGCGCCAGCAGCCAAGAGGTTCTCTCTGGAAACACCATATATTTT. This gives the protein CASSQEVLSGNTIYF.

This clonotype was observed many times. The V call is TRBV20-1, the J call TRBJ2-7; no clear D gene. V was cut by 5 bases and J by 7 bases, with 12 bases left in between. This CDR3 is built from 11 residues. Germline lookup yields CDR1 DFQATT and CDR2 SNEGSKA (reference sequence). The CDR3 spells CSAQAGLEQYF. The CDR3 nucleotides read TGCAGTGCTCAGGCTGGGTTAGAGCAGTACTTC.

The chain uses TRBV5-1 and TRBJ2-7, with D possibly being TRBD2 (6 bases). CDR1 and CDR2 from the germline V gene are SGHRS and YFSETQ. V gave up 4 bases and J gave up 0 bases, with 14 bases separating them. The CDR3 is made up of 15 amino acids. This chain's CDR3 is CASSPGTTSSYEQYF. The CDR3 DNA is TGCGCCAGCAGCCCGGGGACGACTAGCTCCTACGAGCAGTACTTC.

This clonotype was recorded at least ten times. This chain links TRBV7-2 with TRBJ1-2; D gene unclear. V was clipped by 5 bases and J by 12 bases, with 16 bases between them. Germline V gene data show CDR1 as SGHTA and CDR2 as FQGNSA. The CDR3 has 12 residues. Here the CDR3 reads CASSPRGSQHTF. CDR3 bases: TGTGCCAGCAGCCCTCGTGGGTCTCAGCACACCTTC. Supplemented by reference TRBV7-2 and TRBJ1-2, the full variable domain reads GAGVSQSPSNKVTEKGKDVELRCDPISGHTALYWYRQSLGQGLEFLIYFQGNSAPDKSGLPSDRFSAERTGGSVSTLTIQRTQQEDSAVYLCASSPRGSQHTFGSGTRLTVV.

The rearrangement links TRBV24-1 to TRBJ2-7, with 8 bases aligning to TRBD2. The CDR3 has 17 residues. With V trimmed by 4 bases and J by 6 bases, 16 bases remained unmatched. The germline CDR1 and CDR2 sequences are KGHDR and SFDVKD. CDR3 region: CATSDRKTSASGTEQYF. CDR3 nucleotide sequence: TGTGCCACCAGTGACCGAAAGACTAGCGCCAGCGGCACCGAGCAGTACTTC.

As to this clonotype: No conserved phenylalanine or tryptophan ends this CDR3, so it is likely a read error. No DNA is shown, since the ends of the CDR3 on it are uncertain; the CDR3 is the one TCRdb lists. This chain connects TRBV7-3 to TRBJ2-7; the table assigns TRBD2, which was not confirmed against the DNA. Counting both end residues, the CDR3 totals 13 amino acids. Germline V gene lookup returns CDR1 SGHTA and CDR2 FQGTGA. CDR3 sequence reads: CASSPGAHPTSST.

This clonotype was counted ten times or more. This chain links TRBV4-2 with TRBJ1-5; no clear D gene. CDR1 is LGHNA, CDR2 YNFKEQ, per germline. V lost 1 base, J lost 2 bases, and 12 bases lay in between. CDR3 size: 16 residues. The CDR3 sequence: CASSQGLGRGNQPQHF. CDR3 in DNA: TGTGCCAGCAGCCAAGGACTAGGACGGGGCAATCAGCCCCAGCATTTT.